Listed below are T cell receptor beta chains from one sample, sequenced in a study of T cells after yellow fever vaccination. TCRdb reprocessed the 5' RACE reads with MiXCR, giving one entry per CDR3 protein. The sample yields over 300,000 distinct CDR3 sequences, over 3.5% seen once. Source: PBMCs, taken 5 days after the yellow fever booster vaccination. The receptor source for this set is a man between 18 and 35 years old who received the YFV17D yellow fever vaccine. Both conserved end residues are trimmed from each CDR3.

TRBV24-1	TRBJ2-3	ATSDHGGAQTDTQY
TRBV20-1	TRBJ2-1	SASSSGGANEQF
TRBV9	TRBJ1-5	ASSGTGTENQPQH
TRBV12-3/TRBV12-4	TRBJ1-1	ASSLGQANTEAF
TRBV20-1	TRBJ1-2	SARPGMAWGYT
TRBV7-9	TRBJ2-3	ASSWGQGGDTQY
TRBV18	TRBJ1-5	ASSQQQYSNQPQH
TRBV7-2	TRBJ2-3	ASSLSRGGGPDTQY
TRBV29-1	TRBJ2-6	SVAGGHISGANVLT
TRBV5-8	TRBJ1-1	ASSSTGTSNTEAF
TRBV4-1	TRBJ2-6	ASSGTGVLSGANVLT
TRBV28	TRBJ2-7	ASSLPTGGGEQY
TRBV7-9	TRBJ2-5	ASSPTKGRRQETQY
TRBV13	TRBJ2-2	ASSRVTIGPRRPGELF
TRBV7-2	TRBJ2-7	ASSFRRGYEQY
TRBV20-1	TRBJ2-5	SAWAPETQY
TRBV5-6	TRBJ2-3	ASSFGGRSDTQY
TRBV7-2	TRBJ2-5	ASSTEEETQY
TRBV5-1	TRBJ2-3	ASSPESNTQY
TRBV6-2/TRBV6-3	TRBJ2-3	ASLFLGSPTDTQY
TRBV6-5	TRBJ2-3	ASLPGGGGAGTQY
TRBV5-1	TRBJ2-1	ASAGSYNEQF
TRBV9	TRBJ2-3	ASSVGGGASDTQY
TRBV7-6	TRBJ2-1	ASSLIWGGDEQF